Below, 28 T cell receptor beta chains from the same sample are listed, as sequenced in a study of OX40 agonist ivuxolimab in advanced cancers. Assay used: immunoSEQ multiplex PCR; TCRdb lists only in-frame clones, some missing. The sample comprises tens of thousands of clones, approximately 85% of which are singletons, and roughly 11% rests with the top ten. The sample consisted of CD4+ or CD8+ T cells sorted from blood, taken in a trial of the OX40 agonist ivuxolimab. The receptor set was obtained from an adult with an advanced solid tumor such as melanoma, head and neck, liver or kidney cancer.

The chain recombines TRBV13 with TRBJ2-7; TRBD2 agrees at 8 bases. CDR3 length: 16 residues. With V trimmed by 0 bases and J by 6 bases, 10 bases remained unmatched. Looked up from germline, CDR1 is PRHDT and CDR2 is FYEKMQ (reference sequence). In DNA, the CDR3 is TGTGCCAGCAGCTTAGGCGGGGGGGTCTTGTCGGGCGAGCAGTACTTC. Protein sequence: CASSLGGGVLSGEQYF.

The chain combines TRBV19 with TRBJ1-1; D remains ambiguous. The V gene lost 5 bases and the J gene lost 4 bases, with 17 bases spanning the gap. There are 15 residues in the CDR3. CDR1 LNHDA and CDR2 SQIVND come from the germline V gene (reference sequence). CDR3 in amino acids: CASSLLLVESTEAFF. The CDR3 DNA is TGTGCCAGTAGTCTGCTCCTTGTGGAGAGCACTGAAGCTTTCTTT.

CDR3 sequence (DNA): TGCGCCAGCAGCTTGGGGGCGAACGAGCAGTACTTC. This translates into CASSLGANEQYF. The chain employs TRBV5-1 and TRBJ2-7; D is ambiguous. CDR1 is SGHRS and CDR2 is YFSETQ in the germline V gene. This CDR3 spans 12 amino acids. Trimming left V 0 bases short and J 5 bases short, with 6 bases between.

The chain links TRBV10-3 to TRBJ2-1; 11 nucleotides match TRBD2. The germline V gene has CDR1 ENHRY and CDR2 SYGVKD. The CDR3 has 16 residues. V shed 6 bases and J 7 bases; nucleotides not matched to a gene: 11. The chain's CDR3 is CAIRDSGRAGENEQFF. The CDR3, as DNA: TGTGCCATCAGAGATAGCGGGAGGGCAGGGGAGAATGAGCAGTTCTTC.

In nucleotides, the CDR3 is TGTGCCATCAGTGATATTCAGACCGGGACTAGCGTCTCCTACGAGCAGTACGTC. This translates into CAISDIQTGTSVSYEQYV. V and J are TRBV10-3 and TRBJ2-7; 10 positions match TRBD2. Looked up from germline, CDR1 is ENHRY and CDR2 is SYGVKD. V shed 3 bases, J shed 0 bases, and the junction held 11 bases outside the gene matches. This CDR3 spans 18 amino acids.

The chain uses TRBV5-5 and TRBJ1-1; the D is unclear. Germline V gene lookup returns CDR1 SGHKS and CDR2 YYEKEE (reference sequence). The germline V and J ends were trimmed by 0 bases and 10 bases, with 10 bases remaining between them. This CDR3 spans 12 amino acids. CDR3: CASSLGGMGAFF. The CDR3 region has the DNA TGTGCCAGCAGCTTGGGAGGGATGGGAGCTTTCTTT.

The chain employs TRBV5-4 and TRBJ2-7, with D possibly matching TRBD2 (5 bases). Germline V gives CDR1 SGHNT, CDR2 YYREEE (reference sequence). The CDR3 sequence is 12 residues long. Trimming removed 2 bases at V and 4 bases at J, with 7 bases between. CDR3 in amino acids: CASSFGEYEQYF. In nucleotides, the CDR3 is TGTGCCAGCAGCTTCGGGGAGTACGAGCAGTACTTC. The entire variable domain, with the rest obtained from reference TRBV5-4 and TRBJ2-7, is as follows: ETGVTQSPTHLIKTRGQQVTLRCSSQSGHNTVSWYQQALGQGPQFIFQYYREEENGRGNFPPRFSGLQFPNYSSELNVNALELDDSALYLCASSFGEYEQYFGPGTRLTVT.

The count of this clone is one. The rearrangement joins TRBV19 to TRBJ2-3; D is uncertain. The germline V gene has CDR1 LNHDA and CDR2 SQIVND (reference sequence). Trimming removed 9 bases at V and 6 bases at J, with 16 bases between. This CDR3 has 13 residues. CDR3 amino acids: CASSLVPGDTQYF. CDR3 in DNA: TGTGCCAGCAGCCTTGTCCCCGGCGATACGCAGTATTTT. The entire variable domain, with the rest obtained from reference TRBV19 and TRBJ2-3, is as follows: DGGITQSPKYLFRKEGQNVTLSCEQNLNHDAMYWYRQDPGQGLRLIYYSQIVNDFQKGDIAEGYSVSREKKESFPLTVTSAQKNPTAFYLCASSLVPGDTQYFGPGTRLTVL.

This chain links TRBV29-1 with TRBJ2-1, with 9 nucleotides matching TRBD1. This CDR3 spans 15 amino acids. The V segment lost 0 bases and the J segment 7 bases; nucleotides outside the gene matches: 7. CDR1 and CDR2 from the germline V gene are SQVTM and ANQGSEA. CDR3: CSVEDLGQGRNEQFF. For the CDR3, the DNA is TGCAGCGTTGAAGATTTGGGACAGGGTAGGAATGAGCAGTTCTTC.

The V and J genes are TRBV10-3 and TRBJ2-5; 7 bases are shared with TRBD2. Germline V lookup: CDR1 ENHRY, CDR2 SYGVKD. V dropped 0 bases and J dropped 2; count of bases not matched to a gene: 3. CDR3 length equals 15 residues. CDR3 nucleotides: TGTGCCATCAGTGAGTCAAACGGGGGGCAAGAGACCCAGTACTTC. Translation gives CAISESNGGQETQYF.

V and J are TRBV7-9 and TRBJ2-7; 7 nucleotides align to TRBD2. The CDR3 runs 11 residues. Unmatched junction bases numbered 8, after V lost 5 bases and J lost 13 bases. Per the germline V gene, CDR1 is SEHNR and CDR2 is FQNEAQ (reference sequence). Written as DNA, the CDR3 is TGTGCCAGCAGCGACCTCAGCGGGGATTACTTC. It is translated as CASSDLSGDYF.

The V gene is TRBV6-1, the J gene TRBJ2-3; TRBD1 is a possible D gene (5 bases). V lost 6 bases to trimming and J lost 2 bases, with 12 bases between them. The CDR3 runs to 14 residues. Per germline, CDR1 MNHNS and CDR2 SASEGT. CDR3 coding DNA: TGTGCCAGCAGCGAAAGGGGTTACACAGATACGCAGTATTTT. This encodes CASSERGYTDTQYF.

The CDR3 sequence is CASSLAGSVDTQYF. The CDR3 bases are TGTGCCAGTAGTCTAGCGGGAAGTGTTGACACGCAGTATTTT. The chain recombines TRBV19 with TRBJ2-3, with 9 nucleotides matching TRBD2. V shed 5 bases, J shed 9 bases, and the junction held 9 bases outside the gene matches. Per the germline V gene, CDR1 is LNHDA and CDR2 is SQIVND (reference sequence). The CDR3 consists of 14 residues.

The rearrangement joins TRBV7-9 to TRBJ2-5, with 8 bases identical to TRBD1. The CDR3 has 18 amino acids. V trimming: 5 bases; J trimming: 5 bases; junction bases outside the gene matches: 19. Germline V gene data show CDR1 as SEHNR and CDR2 as FQNEAQ (reference sequence). This CDR3 reads CASSPSAGTGGPSETQYF. The CDR3 DNA sequence: TGTGCCAGCAGCCCCTCTGCGGGGACAGGCGGTCCTTCGGAGACCCAGTACTTC.

The chain couples TRBV27 to TRBJ2-2, with D possibly matching TRBD1 (6 bases). Trimming removed 2 bases at V and 3 bases at J, with 13 bases between. CDR1 is MNHEY and CDR2 is SMNVEV in the germline V gene (reference sequence). CDR3 length equals 16 residues. CDR3 region: CASSLGLGGYTGELFF. In nucleotides, the CDR3 is TGTGCCAGCAGTTTAGGCTTAGGGGGTTACACCGGGGAGCTGTTTTTT.

The chain has TRBV4-1 and TRBJ2-7; no firm D call. The CDR3 totals 13 residues. Germline-derived CDR1 and CDR2 are MGHRA and YSYEKL. V was trimmed by 2 bases and J by 3 bases, leaving 8 bases between them. The CDR3 spells CASSQTQSYEQYV. DNA of the CDR3: TGCGCCAGCAGCCAAACACAGAGCTACGAGCAGTACGTC.

The genes are TRBV5-4 and TRBJ1-1, with 7 bases fitting TRBD1. J lost 5 bases, V lost 1 base, and 2 bases had no gene match. Germline V gene sequence: CDR1 SGHNT, CDR2 YYREEE (reference sequence). The CDR3 runs to 13 residues. The CDR3 nucleotides read TGTGCCAGCAGCTTGACAGGGGAGACTGAAGCTTTCTTT. It specifies CASSLTGETEAFF. Filled out from reference TRBV5-4 and TRBJ1-1, the complete variable domain reads ETGVTQSPTHLIKTRGQQVTLRCSSQSGHNTVSWYQQALGQGPQFIFQYYREEENGRGNFPPRFSGLQFPNYSSELNVNALELDDSALYLCASSLTGETEAFFGQGTRLTVV.

The sample holds a few counts of this clone. The chain has TRBV25-1 and TRBJ1-6; a possible D gene is TRBD1 (5 bases). Germline V CDR1 and CDR2: MGHDK, SYGVNS. This CDR3 has 15 amino acids. Trimming left V 6 bases short and J 10 bases short, with 19 bases between. CDR3 amino acids: CASSRTGRGNSPLHF. The CDR3, as DNA: TGTGCCAGCAGCCGAACCGGTAGGGGAAACTCACCCCTCCACTTT.

The rearrangement joins TRBV13 to TRBJ2-1, with TRBD2 matching 9 bases. Germline V gene data show CDR1 as PRHDT and CDR2 as FYEKMQ (reference sequence). CDR3 size: 14 residues. The ends lost 6 bases at V and 9 bases at J; junction bases unmatched: 9. The CDR3 reads CASRPTSGPGEQFF. CDR3 coding DNA: TGTGCCAGCAGGCCCACTAGCGGGCCTGGTGAGCAGTTCTTC.

The rearrangement links TRBV29-1 to TRBJ2-1; TRBD1 agrees at 7 bases. J gave up 2 bases and V 4 bases, and 2 bases lay outside the gene matches. The V gene's germline CDR1 is SQVTM and CDR2 ANQGSEA. The CDR3 has 13 residues. This chain's CDR3 is CSVGQGAYNEQFF. The DNA for the CDR3 is TGCAGCGTTGGACAGGGAGCCTACAATGAGCAGTTCTTC.

The table lists this clone with a count of one. The chain has TRBV4-1 and TRBJ2-5; TRBD2 agrees at 12 bases. The CDR3 has 15 residues. Losses at the gene ends were 3 bases for V and 5 bases for J; bases not matched to a gene: 4. Germline CDR1 is MGHRA and CDR2 is YSYEKL. Written as DNA, the CDR3 is TGCGCCAGCAGCCAGCTAGCGGGGGGGCAGGAGACCCAGTACTTC. This gives the protein CASSQLAGGQETQYF.

The rearrangement links TRBV11-2 to TRBJ1-6; 7 bases map to TRBD1. The CDR3 is 17 amino acids. Germline-derived CDR1 and CDR2 are SGHAT and FQNNGV. The V and J ends lost 1 base and 10 bases, in that order; junction bases with no gene match: 13. For the CDR3, the DNA is TGTGCCAGCAGCTTAGTTTTCCTGGACAGGCTTGGGTCACCCCTCCACTTT. Amino acid sequence: CASSLVFLDRLGSPLHF.

Here the CDR3 reads CASSYLLSGFGYTF. The CDR3, as DNA: TGTGCCAGCAGTTACTTACTTTCAGGATTTGGCTACACCTTC. The genes are TRBV6-6 and TRBJ1-2; D uncertain. Trimming removed 1 base from V and 7 bases from J, with 13 bases in between. Per the germline V gene, CDR1 is MNHNY and CDR2 is SVGAGI (reference sequence). This CDR3 is built from 14 residues.

V is TRBV27 and J is TRBJ2-1; 10 bases match TRBD2. Germline loops: CDR1 MNHEY, CDR2 SMNVEV (reference sequence). Trimming at V came to 0 bases and at J to 8 bases, leaving 4 bases not matched to a gene. The length of the CDR3 is 15 residues. CDR3 amino acids: CASSLSLAGADEQFF. The CDR3 nucleotides read TGTGCCAGCAGTTTATCTCTAGCGGGAGCGGATGAGCAGTTCTTC.

The chain recombines TRBV6-6 with TRBJ2-1; unclear D gene. The CDR3 is 12 amino acids. Germline assignment: CDR1 MNHNY and CDR2 SVGAGI (reference sequence). V shed 5 bases and J shed 9 bases, with 11 bases lying between them. CDR3 sequence (DNA): TGTGCCAGCAGTGGGCAGGCTAGTGAGCAGTTCTTC. This gives the protein CASSGQASEQFF.

This chain joins TRBV27 and TRBJ1-2; 8 bases align to TRBD1. With V trimmed by 3 bases and J by 8 bases, 5 bases remained unmatched. This CDR3 spans 13 amino acids. Per germline, CDR1 MNHEY and CDR2 SMNVEV (reference sequence). CDR3 region: CASSLWTGQGYTF. In DNA, the CDR3 is TGTGCCAGCAGTTTGTGGACAGGGCAGGGCTACACCTTC.

The CDR3 DNA is TGTGCCAGCAGCCGTATGGGGTCCAACGTCCTGACTTTC. It encodes CASSRMGSNVLTF. This chain joins TRBV5-6 and TRBJ2-6; D is unclear. Germline CDR1 is SGHDT and CDR2 is YYEEEE. The V end lost 4 bases, the J end lost 8 bases, and 10 bases lay between the germline ends. The CDR3 sequence is 13 residues long. Looking up the rest from reference TRBV5-6 and TRBJ2-6 gives the full variable domain: DAGVTQSPTHLIKTRGQQVTLRCSPKSGHDTVSWYQQALGQGPQFIFQYYEEEERQRGNFPDRFSGHQFPNYSSELNVNALLLGDSALYLCASSRMGSNVLTFGAGSRLTVL.

The chain employs TRBV11-3 and TRBJ2-1; 8 bases map to TRBD1. CDR1 is SGHNT and CDR2 is YENEEA in the germline V gene. The CDR3 spans 15 residues. The J segment lost 8 bases and the V segment lost 5 bases, leaving 11 bases of the junction unmatched. CDR3 in amino acids: CASSQGAGSLDEQFF. The DNA of the CDR3 is TGTGCCAGCAGCCAGGGGGCGGGCTCACTCGATGAGCAGTTCTTC.